This T cell receptor beta chain emerged from a study of patients and donors after allogeneic stem cell transplantation. TCRdb re-called the RT-PCR reads through MiXCR, storing one row per CDR3 protein. The sample yields 90,000 to 120,000 distinct CDR3 sequences, approximately 40% seen once. This clonotype was sampled from a human donor who was either an allogeneic HSCT recipient or a stem cell or donor lymphocyte infusion donor (not recorded which). It is not recorded whose cells these are; they may come from a transplant donor. Sequencing was performed on blood, either unsorted or a sorted T cell fraction (not recorded which).

The CDR3 DNA reads TGCGCCAGCAAAGTGGGGGCGCGGACTGAAGCTTTCTTT. Translating gives CASKVGARTEAFF. This chain connects TRBV10-2 to TRBJ1-1, with D possibly being TRBD1 (6 bases). Looked up from germline, CDR1 is WSHSY and CDR2 is SAAADI. Trimming removed 7 bases at V and 5 bases at J, with 14 bases between. The CDR3 is 13 residues long.